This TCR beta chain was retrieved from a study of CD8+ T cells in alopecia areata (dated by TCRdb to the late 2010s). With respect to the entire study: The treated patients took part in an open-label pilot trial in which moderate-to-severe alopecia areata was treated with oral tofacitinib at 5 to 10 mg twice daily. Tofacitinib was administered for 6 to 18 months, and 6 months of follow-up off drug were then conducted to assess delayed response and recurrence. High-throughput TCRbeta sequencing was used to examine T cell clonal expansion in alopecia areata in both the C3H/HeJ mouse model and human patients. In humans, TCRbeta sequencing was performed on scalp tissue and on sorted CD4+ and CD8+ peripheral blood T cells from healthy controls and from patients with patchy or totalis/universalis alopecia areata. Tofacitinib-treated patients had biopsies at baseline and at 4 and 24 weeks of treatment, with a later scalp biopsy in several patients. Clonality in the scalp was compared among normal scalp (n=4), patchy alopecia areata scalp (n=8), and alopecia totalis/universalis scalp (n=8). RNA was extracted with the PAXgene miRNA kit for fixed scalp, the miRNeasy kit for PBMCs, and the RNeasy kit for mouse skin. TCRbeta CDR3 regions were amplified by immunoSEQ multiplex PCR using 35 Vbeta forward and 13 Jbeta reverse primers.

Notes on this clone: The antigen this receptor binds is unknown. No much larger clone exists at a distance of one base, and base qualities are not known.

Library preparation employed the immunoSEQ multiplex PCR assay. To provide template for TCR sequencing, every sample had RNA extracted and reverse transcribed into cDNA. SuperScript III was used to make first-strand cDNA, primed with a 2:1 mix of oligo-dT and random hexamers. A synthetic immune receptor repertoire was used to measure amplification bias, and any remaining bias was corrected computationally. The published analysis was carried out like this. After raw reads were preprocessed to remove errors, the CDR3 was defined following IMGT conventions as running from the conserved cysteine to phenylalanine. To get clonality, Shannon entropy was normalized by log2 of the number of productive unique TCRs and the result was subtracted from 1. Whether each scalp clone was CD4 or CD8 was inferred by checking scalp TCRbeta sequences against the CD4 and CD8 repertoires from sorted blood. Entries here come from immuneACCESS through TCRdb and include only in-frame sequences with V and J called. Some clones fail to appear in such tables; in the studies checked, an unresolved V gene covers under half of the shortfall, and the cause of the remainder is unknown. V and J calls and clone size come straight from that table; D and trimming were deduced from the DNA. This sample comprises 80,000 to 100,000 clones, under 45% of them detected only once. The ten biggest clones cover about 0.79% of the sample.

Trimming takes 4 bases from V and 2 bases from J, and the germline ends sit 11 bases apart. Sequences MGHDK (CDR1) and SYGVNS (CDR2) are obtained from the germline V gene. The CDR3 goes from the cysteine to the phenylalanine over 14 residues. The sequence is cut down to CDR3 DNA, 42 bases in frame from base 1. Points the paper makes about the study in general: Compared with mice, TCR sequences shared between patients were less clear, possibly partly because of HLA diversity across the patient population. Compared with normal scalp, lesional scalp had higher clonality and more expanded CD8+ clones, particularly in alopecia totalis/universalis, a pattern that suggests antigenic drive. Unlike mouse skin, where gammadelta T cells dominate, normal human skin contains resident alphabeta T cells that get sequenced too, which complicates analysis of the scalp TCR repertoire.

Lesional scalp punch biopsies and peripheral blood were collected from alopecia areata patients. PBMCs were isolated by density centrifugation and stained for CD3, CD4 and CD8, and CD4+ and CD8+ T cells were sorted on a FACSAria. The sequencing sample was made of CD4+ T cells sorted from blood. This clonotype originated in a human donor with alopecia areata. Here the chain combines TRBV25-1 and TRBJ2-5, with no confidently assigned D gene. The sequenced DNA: TGTGCCAGCAGTGGGGTACTGAGACAAGAGACCCAGTACTTC. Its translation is CASSGVLRQETQYF.